This T cell receptor beta chain emerged from a study of blood T cell repertoires in COVID-19. The protocol was immunoSEQ multiplex PCR, while the TCRdb copy is restricted to in-frame clones and leaves out a portion. This table has about 140,000 clones, around nine tenths appearing once. There are 18 residues in the CDR3. The germline gives CDR1 LNHNV, CDR2 YYDKDF (reference sequence). Trimming removed 1 base from V and 7 bases from J, with 26 bases in between. This clone was counted between two and nine times. The J gene is TRBJ2-7, the V gene TRBV15; TRBD2 is a possible D gene (5 bases). Sequenced material: peripheral blood. The clonotype originates from a human donor in a cohort sampled during active COVID-19. The CDR3 is CATSRVRVADSQLGEQYF. DNA for the CDR3: TGTGCCACCAGCAGAGTGCGGGTTGCGGACTCTCAATTGGGGGAGCAGTACTTC.